This T cell receptor (beta chain) was documented in a study of blood T cell repertoires in COVID-19. Looking at the study overall: Both acute and convalescent COVID-19 samples were obtained from the United States, Italy and Spain.

Germline V gene data show CDR1 as MNHEY and CDR2 as SVGAGI. The trim removed 5 bases at V and 11 bases at J, leaving 3 bases unmatched. The CDR3 loop spans 11 amino acids. Authors' processing steps: Amplification of reference gene primers provided the estimated nucleated cell counts. TCRdb's copy holds only in-frame clones and misses some; the assay was immunoSEQ multiplex PCR. The V and J calls and the clone size are those of that table, but D and trimming were determined from the DNA. The data show hundreds of thousands of clones, around 90% seen once. The gene calls are TRBV6-5 and TRBJ1-1, with TRBD1 identical over 9 bases. The sequence derives from a man in his 60s with COVID-19, enrolled during active disease. Sequenced: peripheral blood. The chain's CDR3 is CASSRTGEAFF. CDR3 in DNA: TGTGCCAGCAGTCGGACAGGGGAGGCTTTCTTT.